Following are 2 T cell receptor beta chains from one sample sequenced in a study of blood T cell repertoires in COVID-19. Sequencing used immunoSEQ multiplex PCR; TCRdb keeps in-frame clones, though not all of them. The sample has 60,000 to 85,000 clones, less than 85% seen once. The sequenced material came from peripheral blood. These receptors were obtained from a human donor with acute or convalescent COVID-19. The donor label of this sample is uncertain.

The chain recombines TRBV29-1 with TRBJ2-3; 9 bases are a match to TRBD2. With 5 bases clipped from V and 2 bases from J, the junction kept 14 bases outside the gene matches. The V gene's germline CDR1 is SQVTM and CDR2 ANQGSEA. The CDR3 is 17 residues long. CDR3 amino acids: CSVLTAPSSGATDTQYF. Here the CDR3 DNA reads TGCAGCGTTCTCACAGCCCCCTCTAGCGGGGCCACAGATACGCAGTATTTT.

This chain links TRBV9 with TRBJ2-1, with D perhaps matching TRBD1 (6 bases). Germline assignment: CDR1 SGDLS and CDR2 YYNGEE. The CDR3 sequence is 16 residues long. The germline V and J ends were trimmed by 3 bases and 5 bases, with 18 bases remaining between them. Written as DNA, the CDR3 is TGTGCCAGCAGCGCCTCGGGGACACAGTTCCACAATGAGCAGTTCTTC. This encodes CASSASGTQFHNEQFF.